This T cell receptor beta chain is from a study of cytomegalovirus exposure and HLA in healthy donors (TCRdb year 2017). For the wider study: An earlier analysis of several hundred of the donors reported about 280 Gb of sequence data and approximately 120 million unique TCR beta sequences obtained from approximately 180 million T cells. Approximately 330 gigabases of sequencing data and 70 million to 95 million unique TCR sequences made up an early release that covered 500 to 700 HLA-typed donors. A later genetic analysis took genome-wide SNP genotypes for about 55% of the 666 donors and used that subset as a discovery cohort. The study used immunosequencing to profile the T cell repertoires of 670 or so subjects and linked those repertoires to cytomegalovirus serostatus. In addition to the first cohort of approximately 650 subjects, a separate validation cohort of some 120 different subjects was used. A later analysis re-analyzed previously published TCR beta repertoires from approximately 700 donors and added high-resolution HLA genotyping to study TCR occurrence patterns. Of the approximately 400 genotyped donors, more than 75% were placed in the genetic ancestry cluster associated with self-reported Caucasian donors. Every repertoire in the discovery cohort had been generated on one and the same sequencing platform. Several DR-DQ haplotypes were handled as single units for association and clustering because linkage in the cohort was strong. The later analysis used no new phenotypic data to find candidate immune exposures, relying instead on TCR beta sequences and their occurrence across donors. On average, around 230,000 unique TCR beta nucleotide sequences were sequenced per donor among a few hundred genotyped donors of the cohort, with about 19% of those sequences being non-productive. Donor age, sex, ethnicity and CMV serostatus were compiled together with the repertoire data. HLA typing included class I and class II loci at four-digit resolution. The number of typed donors differed by locus: about 629-630 for A, B, C, DRB1 and DQB1; approximately 540 for DQA1; roughly 600 for DPA1; and 400 to 480 for DPB1. The study aimed to test whether signatures of past pathogen exposure could be identified by cataloging public T cell receptors. To decide whether each TCR beta V gene segment behaved as functional or pseudogenic, an earlier analysis of nearly 600 of the donors relied on high-throughput TCR beta sequencing. The study combined high-throughput TCR immunosequencing, statistical association of individual TCRs with disease status, and machine learning to predict cytomegalovirus infection status. The paper's findings and limits, for the study overall: In the study, 164 TCR beta chains were listed as associated with cytomegalovirus. The classifier was reported to diagnose cytomegalovirus status with high specificity and sensitivity in both the original and validation cohorts. The earlier analysis of fewer than 750 of the donors excluded around 17 rarely observed V segments, including chromosome 9 orphons, because counts were too low. A later genetic analysis associated a missense DCLRE1C variant with V-gene and J-gene trimming of TCR beta chains, and an independent cohort replicated the association. In a later analysis, HLA-associated TCR beta chains were found to be more clonally expanded and to have lower generation probabilities than equally common non-associated chains. A later analysis found that most CMV-associated TCR beta chains appeared HLA-restricted, with HLA associations seemingly driven largely by CMV exposure. When HLA alleles, especially DR and DQ, strongly co-occurred, attributing TCR associations to individual alleles was difficult. Immune exposure information for the cohort was limited to CMV serostatus. A later analysis reported that several top co-occurrence clusters appeared linked to parvovirus B19, influenza, CMV and Epstein-Barr virus. Because HLA typing was missing for some donors at each locus, association tests included only the typed subset. In this cohort, only TCR beta chains were sequenced, and detectable features were limited by the absence of alpha or paired-chain data. The authors suggested that the approach could potentially be extended to other disease states and immunological phenotypes. A cluster of highly shared sequence variants was judged likely to be a technical artifact of the sequencing pipeline. Linkage disequilibrium might explain the correlated functional status among segregating V segments, but an unknown experimental factor could not be excluded. A further reported finding was that TCR beta sequences accurately predicted the HLA-A and HLA-B alleles for most subjects in the first cohort. Three of the identified cytomegalovirus-associated TCR beta chains were confirmed in vitro to be specific for cytomegalovirus antigens. According to a later genetic analysis, donors in an Asian-associated ancestry cluster had fewer N-insertions in productive TCRs than the approximately 610-donor mean. In a later analysis, some 17,000 TCR beta sequences were associated with specific HLA alleles at a false discovery rate of 0.05. The 87-base-pair reads could not distinguish some IMGT-functional V segments, including TRBV6-2 and TRBV6-3, so those segments were excluded. Across donors, most TCR sequences were observed very rarely, whereas some public TCRs were present in many individuals. A later analysis found that TCR association rates varied across HLA loci, with DRB1 alleles showing the most associated TCRs and HLA-C alleles the fewest. An earlier analysis of approximately 500 of the donors showed that most TCR beta V segments appeared in productive rearrangements either about 90% or about 30% of the time, which broadly matched IMGT annotations. Sequencing depth was assumed to be roughly uniform across donors in the presence/absence analyses, though that assumption may not hold.

About this clone: Its antigen specificity is not known. Base qualities are not provided; no much larger clone lies one nucleotide away.

The cohort consisted of hundreds of healthy bone marrow donors. At the time of sampling, every cohort member was nominally healthy, though immune exposures that went unrecorded were likely present. The donor tested CMV seropositive, placing the donor among the roughly 270 seropositive members of the cohort. Each donor provided a peripheral blood sample, and peripheral blood mononuclear cells were used for TCR beta sequencing. The Qiagen DNeasy Blood Extraction Kit was used to extract genomic DNA from the blood cell samples. Via the germline V gene (reference sequence), CDR1 is LNHNV and CDR2 YYDKDF. Germline trimming: 3 bases from V, 2 bases from J; junction bases outside gene matches: 2. The CDR3 numbers 16 residues from cysteine through phenylalanine. The read is trimmed to its CDR3 DNA, 48 bases read in frame from base 1. The method behind the library was the immunoSEQ multiplex PCR assay. A mixture of 60 forward primers for TCR Vbeta segments and 13 reverse primers for TCR Jbeta segments was used in the multiplex PCR. The CDR3 region of rearranged TCR beta genes was amplified from genomic DNA by a multiplex PCR assay. The Illumina HiSeq System was used to sequence the amplified TCR beta libraries as 87-base-pair reads. On the authors' methods: Across the 700 or so repertoires, a later analysis counted 78 million or so unique TCR beta chains, 9.5 million to 13 million of which were shared by at least two donors. To remove PCR and sequencing errors, raw reads were error-corrected and collapsed into unique sequences using a nearest-neighbor algorithm that merged closely related sequences. CDR3 sequences were aligned to IMGT reference sequences to assign V, D and J gene segments. For a sequence to be retained, a match of at least six nucleotides to both a V gene segment and a J gene segment was required. Rearrangements were called productive when the CDR3 lacked stop codons and stayed in frame with V and J; all others were non-productive. CDR3 was defined by IMGT convention, running from the second conserved V-encoded cysteine to the conserved J-encoded phenylalanine. Sequences without an unambiguous match to a single V gene segment were excluded from the earlier analysis of a few hundred of the donors. In an earlier analysis of 587 of the donors, V segments were called functional above 56.7% productive rearrangements and were called segregating when the between-donor standard deviation exceeded 5%. A statistical classification framework was built to diagnose cytomegalovirus status from the catalog of TCR beta chain sequences. A later analysis assigned V and J genes by comparing TCR nucleotide sequences with IMGT/GENE-DB human TR gene sequences. The TCRdist pipeline was used in a later analysis to assign CDR3 sequences and most-parsimonious VDJ recombination scenarios. In a later analysis, each TCR beta chain was defined by its CDR3 amino acid sequence together with its V-gene family, and reads lacking a unique V-gene family were excluded. A later analysis removed 500 to 600 highly shared, low-generation-probability nucleotide sequences to deal with suspected cross-contamination and a sequencing artifact. In a later analysis, a clonal expansion index was calculated for each public chain from normalized within-repertoire ranks of inferred template counts. In a later analysis, generation probabilities were computed using a VDJ recombination model fitted to out-of-frame rearrangements, and the results were checked against IGoR. In a later analysis, hypergeometric tests were used to score TCR-TCR, TCR-HLA and TCR-CMV co-occurrence, with a repertoire-size bias correction applied to TCR pairs. In a later analysis, false discovery rates were estimated by permuting HLA or CMV assignments 20 times. In a later analysis, co-occurring TCRs were grouped using DBSCAN, and TCRdist sequence similarity was added for clustering within HLA-allele-positive subsets. Repertoires with fewer than 30,000 or more than 120,000 public chains, plus five repertoires with anomalous nucleotide sharing, were excluded from co-occurrence clustering. The immuneACCESS repertoire file appears here via TCRdb, limited to in-frame rearrangements. These files lack a portion of the clones; in checked studies, under half of the deficit traces to unresolved V genes, and the cause of the others is not known. The V and J calls and clone size come from that table; D and trimming were worked out from the DNA. A total of under 200,000 clones appear in this sample, 80% to 85% of them only once. The ten most abundant clones make up approximately 6.3% of the sample.

The V and J genes are TRBV15 and TRBJ2-5; 14 central bases correspond to TRBD2. The sample taken for sequencing was PBMCs. The TCR originated in a man in his forties in good health and CMV-seropositive. The base sequence is TGTGCCACCAGCAGGGGGACTAGCGGGGGACAAGAGACCCAGTACTTC. This is translated as CATSRGTSGGQETQYF. The entire variable domain, with the stretches around the CDR3 drawn from the reference TRBV15 and TRBJ2-5 proteins, is DAMVIQNPRYQVTQFGKPVTLSCSQTLNHNVMYWYQQKSSQAPKLLFHYYDKDFNNEADTPDNFQSRRPNTSFCFLDIRSPGLGDTAMYLCATSRGTSGGQETQYFGPGTRLLVL.